A selection of T cell receptor beta chains follows, all from one sample in a study of shared clonotypes between healthy human individuals. The data were produced by immunoSEQ multiplex PCR, yet TCRdb's version contains in-frame clones alone and is incomplete. The sample has 2 million to 2.5 million clones; nearly 97% are singletons. Source material: naive CD4+ T cells sorted from blood. These TCRs come from a man aged 18-30 years in good health. The CDR3 runs from the conserved cysteine through the conserved F or W. The D gene is left open where the match is weak. Clone size appears in some rows only: once, few, many, or a class for an expanded clone.

-	-	TRBV5-1	TRBJ2-1	TGCGCCAGCAGCTTGGTTCAGGGCGGAAACAATGAGCAGTTCTTC	CASSLVQGGNNEQFF
-	-	TRBV6-5	TRBJ2-7	TGTGCCAGCAGTTACTCGAATTATGGCCTCTACGAGCAGTACTTC	CASSYSNYGLYEQYF
TRBD1	-	TRBV7-8	TRBJ1-2	TGTGCCAGCAGCTTATATCCGGGACAGGGTAACTATGGCTACACCTTC	CASSLYPGQGNYGYTF
-	-	TRBV27	TRBJ1-2	TGTGCCAGCAGTTCCAGCACCGTTGGACTATATGGCTACACCTTC	CASSSSTVGLYGYTF
-	-	TRBV19	TRBJ1-5	TGTGCCAGTAGTATACTTCCGGGGAGCAATCAGCCCCAGCATTTT	CASSILPGSNQPQHF
-	-	TRBV5-1	TRBJ2-3	TGCGCCAGCAGCTTGGCCGTGATCGGGAGCGGGACAGATACGCAGTATTTT	CASSLAVIGSGTDTQYF
-	-	TRBV18	TRBJ1-1	TGTGCCAGCTCACCAGGAGGAGGGAGTGAAGTAGCTTTCTTT	CASSPGGGSEVAFF
-	-	TRBV19	TRBJ2-5	TGTGCCAGTAGTTACGGACCCCAAGAGACCCAGTACTTC	CASSYGPQETQYF
-	once	TRBV7-9	TRBJ1-2	TGTGCCAGCAGCTTAGACAGGGTCTATGGCTACACCTTC	CASSLDRVYGYTF
-	-	TRBV10-3	TRBJ2-7	TGTGCCATCAGTGGAGACGAAGGCTACGAGCAGTACTTC	CAISGDEGYEQYF
-	-	TRBV28	TRBJ1-4	TGTGCCAGCAGCCGACGGGGAGGGGGTAATGAAAAACTGTTTTTT	CASSRRGGGNEKLFF
-	-	TRBV7-2	TRBJ2-2	TGTGCCAGCAGCTTTAGCCCCACCGGGGAGCTGTTTTTT	CASSFSPTGELFF
-	-	TRBV16	TRBJ1-4	TGTGCCAGCAGCCGCAACACCCCGGGGTTAACTAATGAAAAACTGTTTTTT	CASSRNTPGLTNEKLFF
-	-	TRBV10-3	TRBJ1-1	TGTGCCATCAGTGAAGACCAAACGAACACTGAAGCTTTCTTT	CAISEDQTNTEAFF
-	-	TRBV19	TRBJ1-2	TGTGCCAGTAGCTTCGCAAGCGGGGGGATTCAGAACTATGGCTACACCTTC	CASSFASGGIQNYGYTF
-	-	TRBV5-4	TRBJ1-4	TGTGCCAGCAGCTTTGGGGGGCCTATGGGAACTAATGAAAAACTGTTTTTT	CASSFGGPMGTNEKLFF
-	-	TRBV28	TRBJ1-4	TGTGCCAGCAGTCCCCCCGTTACTAATGAAAAACTGTTTTTT	CASSPPVTNEKLFF
-	-	TRBV5-4	TRBJ2-5	TGTGCCAGCAGCTTGGCAGACCAAGAGACCCAGTACTTC	CASSLADQETQYF
TRBD2	-	TRBV7-2	TRBJ2-7	TGTGCCAGCAGCCATCCCGGGACTAGCGGGGGGGCCCCCTACGAGCAGTACTTC	CASSHPGTSGGAPYEQYF
-	-	TRBV6-1	TRBJ1-5	TGTGCCAGCACTGCGGGCCCCCGGCAGCCCCAGCATTTT	CASTAGPRQPQHF
TRBD1	-	TRBV2	TRBJ1-4	TGTGCCAGCAGTGTGGCGGGACAGGGCACTGAAAAACTGTTTTTT	CASSVAGQGTEKLFF
TRBD1	-	TRBV15	TRBJ1-2	TGTGCCACCAGCAGTCTTCGGACAGGGATCGGCTATGGCTACACCTTC	CATSSLRTGIGYGYTF
TRBD2	-	TRBV5-1	TRBJ2-5	TGCGCCAGCAGCTTGGCCCCAGCGGGAGTAGGTGAGACCCAGTACTTC	CASSLAPAGVGETQYF
-	-	TRBV5-1	TRBJ2-7	TGCGCCAGCAGCTTGGTACCAGGGGACTCCTACGAGCAGTACTTC	CASSLVPGDSYEQYF
TRBD1	-	TRBV29-1	TRBJ2-2	TGCAGCGTTGAAGATTTGACAGGGACCGGGGAGCTGTTTTTT	CSVEDLTGTGELFF
TRBD1	-	TRBV28	TRBJ2-2	TGTGCCAGCAGTCTGACAGGGGTCCCCGGGGAGCTGTTTTTT	CASSLTGVPGELFF
TRBD2	once	TRBV4-3	TRBJ2-3	TGCGCCAGCAGCCAAGATCGTAGCGGGAGGGGAGATACGCAGTATTTT	CASSQDRSGRGDTQYF
TRBD2	-	TRBV2	TRBJ2-7	TGTGCCAGCAGAGAAGGACTAAGCGGGGGGAGGTACGAGCAGTACTTC	CASREGLSGGRYEQYF
TRBD1	-	TRBV11-2	TRBJ2-7	TGTGCCAGCAGCTTACAGGGGGCTCCAACCTACGAGCAGTACTTC	CASSLQGAPTYEQYF
TRBD2	-	TRBV7-6	TRBJ2-1	TGTGCCAGCAGCTCCGGGACTAGCGGGATCGTCGGCCCCTACAATGAGCAGTTCTTC	CASSSGTSGIVGPYNEQFF
-	-	TRBV10-2	TRBJ1-5	TGCGCCAGCAGTGGGCAGGAGATCAATCAGCCCCAGCATTTT	CASSGQEINQPQHF
-	-	TRBV6-5	TRBJ2-3	TGTGCCAGCAGCCTCAGGGGGGCCGAGGCAGATACGCAGTATTTT	CASSLRGAEADTQYF
-	-	TRBV2	TRBJ1-5	TGTGCCAGCGTGGCAGAAATCAGTCAGCCCCAGCATTTT	CASVAEISQPQHF
TRBD2	-	TRBV11-2	TRBJ2-3	TGTGCCAGCAGCTTAGATTCTAGCGGGGGTGGAGATACGCAGTATTTT	CASSLDSSGGGDTQYF
-	-	TRBV30	TRBJ1-3	TGTGCCTGGAGTGGCGGTGAGGGTCTCTCTGGAAACACCATATATTTT	CAWSGGEGLSGNTIYF
-	-	TRBV28	TRBJ1-3	TGTGCCAGCAGTTTCCCCAGGGACTCTGGAAACACCATATATTTT	CASSFPRDSGNTIYF
-	-	TRBV6-6	TRBJ1-4	TGTGCCAGCACTCCAGGCGCCGCAGGGGAAAAACTGTTTTTT	CASTPGAAGEKLFF
-	-	TRBV6-6	TRBJ2-3	TGTGCCACATCTCTTAGCACAGATACGCAGTATTTT	CATSLSTDTQYF
TRBD1	once	TRBV11-3	TRBJ2-2	TGTGCCAGCAGCATCGGACAGGGGAACACCGGGGAGCTGTTTTTT	CASSIGQGNTGELFF
TRBD1	-	TRBV11-2	TRBJ1-2	TGTGCCAGCAGCTTCGACAGGGGTTTCTATGGCTACACCTTC	CASSFDRGFYGYTF
TRBD1	-	TRBV7-8	TRBJ1-2	TGTGCCAGCAGCCCGGGACAGGGGGGTGGCTACACCTTC	CASSPGQGGGYTF
-	-	TRBV28	TRBJ2-4	TGTGCCAGCAGTTTGGCGGTGATAGCCAAAAACATTCAGTACTTC	CASSLAVIAKNIQYF
-	-	TRBV10-3	TRBJ1-1	TGTGCCATCAGTGAGTTAGACCTAGAAGCTTTCTTT	CAISELDLEAFF
TRBD1	-	TRBV11-2	TRBJ1-3	TGTGCCAGCAGACCTATACGGGACAGGGGGCTAAGAGGTGGAAACACCATATATTTT	CASRPIRDRGLRGGNTIYF
-	-	TRBV4-3	TRBJ1-2	TGCGCCAGCAGCCTGGAGACGGGAAAGGGAGGCTACACCTTC	CASSLETGKGGYTF
-	-	TRBV7-2	TRBJ2-1	TGTGCCAGCAGCTTAGCTAACGGGGGATACAATGAGCAGTTCTTC	CASSLANGGYNEQFF
TRBD2	once	TRBV6-5	TRBJ2-7	TGTGCCAGCAGTTACAAAGCGGGAGGGCCCTACGAGCAGTACTTC	CASSYKAGGPYEQYF
-	-	TRBV6-6	TRBJ2-3	TGTGCCAGCAGTTTCCCTCTGGGGGGCACAGATACGCAGTATTTT	CASSFPLGGTDTQYF
TRBD1	-	TRBV30	TRBJ1-2	TGTGCCTGGGCCCGGGACAGCTACTATGGCTACACCTTC	CAWARDSYYGYTF
TRBD2	-	TRBV7-3	TRBJ2-2	TGTGCCAGCAGCTCGCTCCGGGCTAGCGGGGGAACCGGGGAGCTGTTTTTT	CASSSLRASGGTGELFF
-	once	TRBV13	TRBJ2-3	TGTGCCAGCAGCTCCCCCGTGGGAGATACGCAGTATTTT	CASSSPVGDTQYF
TRBD1	-	TRBV5-1	TRBJ1-2	TGCGCCAGCAGCTTGGTAGGGCCAGGGGGCGATGACTATGGCTACACCTTC	CASSLVGPGGDDYGYTF